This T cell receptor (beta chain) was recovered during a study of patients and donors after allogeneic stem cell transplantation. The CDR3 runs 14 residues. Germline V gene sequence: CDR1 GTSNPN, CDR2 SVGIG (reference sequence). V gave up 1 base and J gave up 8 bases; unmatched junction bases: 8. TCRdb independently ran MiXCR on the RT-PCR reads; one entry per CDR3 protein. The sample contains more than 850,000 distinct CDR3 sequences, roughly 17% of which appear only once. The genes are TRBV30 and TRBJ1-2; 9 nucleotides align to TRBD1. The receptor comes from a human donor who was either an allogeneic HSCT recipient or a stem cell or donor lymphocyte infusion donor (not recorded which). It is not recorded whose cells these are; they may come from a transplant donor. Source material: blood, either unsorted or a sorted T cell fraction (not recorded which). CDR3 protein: CAWSAADRGGGYTF. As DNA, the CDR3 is TGTGCCTGGAGTGCAGCGGACAGGGGCGGCGGCTACACCTTC.